Shown below are 27 T cell receptor beta chains from a single sample sequenced in a study of regulatory T cells in long-lasting Graves disease. Specified time point: newly diagnosed GD, antithyroid drugs for less than 3 months. Generation of the TCR library employed RNA extracted from PBMCs. Both iRepertoire HTBI primers and Arm-PCR of CDR3 regions were used to build the TCR beta libraries. MiXCR, applied by TCRdb to the multiplex PCR reads, yields one record per CDR3 protein. Counted here are over 500,000 distinct CDR3 sequences, about 16% occurring once; the ten biggest clones make up around 12%. This sample also belongs to another study, concerning T cells in Graves' hyperthyroidism and ophthalmopathy.

Material: peripheral blood mononuclear cells (PBMCs), obtained at new diagnosis, from a patient treated with antithyroid drugs. These receptors all stem from a young man with Graves disease.

Comments on this clonotype: A clone one base away is much larger, so this may be a read error. This chain joins TRBV15 and TRBJ2-1; 9 bases line up with TRBD1. In germline, CDR1 is LNHNV, CDR2 YYDKDF (reference sequence). CDR3 length equals 17 residues. Germline trimming cut 0 bases from V and 10 bases from J; bases unmatched to any gene: 13. In DNA form, the CDR3 reads TGTGCCACCAGCAGAGATAATGGAATGGGGACAGGGAACGAGCAGTTCTTC. Translated, it gives CATSRDNGMGTGNEQFF.

The chain recombines TRBV12-3 or TRBV12-4 with TRBJ2-7; D is ambiguous. The germline V and J ends were trimmed by 5 bases and 1 base, with 12 bases remaining between them. The CDR3 runs to 14 residues. CDR3 DNA sequence: TGTGCCAGCAGTCCCCTCCGGACGTCCTACGAGCAGTACTTC. Its protein product is CASSPLRTSYEQYF.

This clonotype was detected a few times. This CDR3 reads CASSPDLGGTQHF. Here the CDR3 DNA reads TGTGCCAGCTCACCAGACCTAGGAGGGACCCAGCATTTT. This chain connects TRBV18 to TRBJ1-5; D call uncertain. CDR1 and CDR2 (germline): KGHSH, LQKENI. The CDR3 runs to 13 residues. Between the trimmed V and J ends, which lost 2 bases and 11 bases, there was a span of 13 bases.

This clonotype showed up many times. This chain uses TRBV2 with TRBJ2-1, with TRBD2 matching 12 bases. The germline CDR1 and CDR2 sequences are SNHLY and FYNNEI. The CDR3 consists of 15 residues. J gave up 6 bases and V 5 bases, and 5 bases lay outside the gene matches. CDR3 nucleotide sequence: TGTGCCAGCAGTACACCTAGCGGGAGGGGCAATGAGCAGTTCTTC. Protein: CASSTPSGRGNEQFF.

This clonotype was detected only a few times. The chain employs TRBV5-1 and TRBJ1-1, with no clear D. Looked up from germline, CDR1 is SGHRS and CDR2 is YFSETQ. Trimming shortened V by 5 bases and J by 1 base, and 9 bases separated the two germline ends. The CDR3 is 13 residues long. The CDR3 DNA reads TGCGCCAGCAGGTCACCCGGGAACACTGAAGCTTTCTTT. Protein sequence: CASRSPGNTEAFF.

The sample holds a few counts of this clonotype. The V gene is TRBV18, the J gene TRBJ1-4; D not certain. This CDR3 is 11 amino acids long. The germline V gene encodes CDR1 KGHSH and CDR2 LQKENI. V was clipped by 3 bases and J by 7 bases, with 3 bases between them. CDR3 residues: CASSPAEKLFF. The CDR3 region has the DNA TGTGCCAGCTCACCGGCTGAAAAACTGTTTTTT.

This clonotype was seen only a few times. The chain uses TRBV10-1 and TRBJ2-2, with D perhaps TRBD1 or TRBD2 (5 bases each). The CDR3 contains 15 residues. Between the trimmed V and J ends, which lost 0 bases and 4 bases, there was a span of 9 bases. Germline lookup yields CDR1 WNHNN and CDR2 SYGVQD (reference sequence). CDR3 region: CASSESRGATGELFF. The DNA for the CDR3 is TGCGCCAGCAGTGAGTCGAGAGGGGCCACCGGGGAGCTGTTTTTT.

V gene TRBV6-2 or TRBV6-3 combines with J gene TRBJ1-5; TRBD1 is a possible D gene (5 bases). The CDR3 covers 15 residues. The germline gives CDR1 MNHEY, CDR2 SVGEGT. V lost 5 bases and J 8 bases, leaving 19 bases between the germline ends. The CDR3 loop reads CASSPVAGSTEPQHF. In nucleotides, the CDR3 is TGTGCCAGCAGTCCCGTCGCGGGCTCGACAGAGCCCCAGCATTTT.

Details on this clonotype: A much larger clone differs from this one at a single base, so this may be a read error. The rearrangement uses TRBV28 and TRBJ2-5, with 8 bases that match TRBD2. The tail of the sequence fits TRBJ2-1 better, so the J call may be wrong. This CDR3 is 13 amino acids long. The V gene's germline CDR1 is MDHEN and CDR2 SYDVKM. CDR3 coding DNA: TGTGCCCGGGGGGGAGCGGGATACAATGAGCAGTTCTTC. Residues: CARGGAGYNEQFF.

This clonotype was seen more than once but under ten times. The chain is built from TRBV3-1 and TRBJ2-2; the D is unclear. V lost 2 bases to trimming and J lost 0 bases, with 10 bases between them. This CDR3 has 16 amino acids. Germline V gene data show CDR1 as LGHDT and CDR2 as YNNKEL (reference sequence). The CDR3 region has the DNA TGTGCCAGCAGCCAATCGTCTCAGGCGAACACCGGGGAGCTGTTTTTT. Translated, it gives CASSQSSQANTGELFF.

This clonotype was seen repeatedly, ten times or more. The gene calls are TRBV13 and TRBJ1-1, with TRBD1 identical over 7 bases. J was trimmed by 6 bases and V by 5 bases; bases with no gene match: 9. The CDR3 length is 14 residues. The germline V gene encodes CDR1 PRHDT and CDR2 FYEKMQ (reference sequence). The CDR3 reads CASSTRQGAAEAFF. The CDR3, as DNA: TGTGCCAGCAGCACGAGACAGGGCGCGGCTGAAGCTTTCTTT.

This clonotype was counted ten times or more. V and J are TRBV5-8 and TRBJ2-7, with D hard to call. Germline V gene lookup returns CDR1 SGHTS and CDR2 YDEGEE. The ends were cut back, 5 bases at V and 3 bases at J, with 15 bases in the middle. The CDR3 sequence is 14 residues long. CDR3 amino acids: CASSFPGSNYEQYF. The DNA of the CDR3 is TGTGCCAGCAGTTTCCCGGGCAGCAACTACGAGCAGTACTTC. Drawing the rest from reference TRBV5-8 and TRBJ2-7, the complete variable domain is EAGVTQSPTHLIKTRGQQATLRCSPISGHTSVYWYQQALGLGLQFLLWYDEGEERNRGNFPPRFSGRQFPNYSSELNVNALELEDSALYLCASSFPGSNYEQYFGPGTRLTVT.

This sequence joins TRBV14 and TRBJ1-1; tentatively, D is TRBD1 (5 bases). Between the trimmed V and J ends, which lost 4 bases and 4 bases, there was a span of 16 bases. This CDR3 is built from 15 residues. Germline V gene lookup returns CDR1 SGHDN and CDR2 FVKESK. The CDR3 loop is CASSRTGRVSTEAFF. The CDR3 DNA reads as TGTGCCAGCAGCCGAACGGGACGGGTGAGCACTGAAGCTTTCTTT.

This clonotype has just a few counts. CDR3 DNA: TGTGCCAGCAGTTTATCCTTGACTGCGACGGCCGGAACCAAAAACATTCAGTACTTC. As protein: CASSLSLTATAGTKNIQYF. V is TRBV27 and J is TRBJ2-4; D is unclear. The germline V gene encodes CDR1 MNHEY and CDR2 SMNVEV (reference sequence). CDR3 length: 19 amino acids. Trimming took off 0 bases at V and 2 bases at J, with 20 bases between the two ends.

V gene TRBV3-1 combines with J gene TRBJ2-7; D may be TRBD2 (5 bases). Trimming removed 5 bases at V and 3 bases at J, with 8 bases between. CDR1 LGHDT and CDR2 YNNKEL come from the germline V gene (reference sequence). There are 12 residues in the CDR3. CDR3 DNA sequence: TGTGCCAGCAGCGTGGACTTCTACGAGCAGTACTTC. This translates into CASSVDFYEQYF.

The sample holds many counts of this clonotype. The chain is built from TRBV20-1 and TRBJ2-1; D unresolved. The CDR3 loop spans 11 amino acids. Germline lookup yields CDR1 DFQATT and CDR2 SNEGSKA (reference sequence). Trimming removed 1 base from V and 10 bases from J, with 8 bases in between. As DNA, the CDR3 is TGCAGTGCTAGAGTGGTGGGGGAGCAGTTCTTC. Translated, it gives CSARVVGEQFF.

DNA of the CDR3: TGCAGCGTTGAAGTTTTGGACAGGGTTAACACCGGGGAGCTGTTTTTT. Protein sequence: CSVEVLDRVNTGELFF. The rearrangement uses TRBV29-1 and TRBJ2-2; 8 nucleotides align to TRBD1. V shed 1 base and J 2 bases; nucleotides not matched to a gene: 6. CDR1 and CDR2 (germline): SQVTM, ANQGSEA. This CDR3 contains 16 residues.

In its sample, this clonotype was seen many times. The V and J genes are TRBV12-3 or TRBV12-4 and TRBJ2-7; 9 nucleotides agree with TRBD2. This CDR3 contains 12 residues. Trimming took 9 bases from V and 8 from J; bases not matched to a gene: 8. The CDR3 DNA follows: TGTGCCAGTCGAGCGGGAGGCAGAAAGCAGTACTTC. It yields the protein CASRAGGRKQYF.

This chain joins TRBV28 and TRBJ1-2; the match to TRBD1 covers 9 bases. The CDR3 loop spans 15 amino acids. Trimming at V came to 6 bases and at J to 4 bases, leaving 9 bases not matched to a gene. The germline gives CDR1 MDHEN, CDR2 SYDVKM. This CDR3 reads CASSDSGTGPYGYTF. For the CDR3, the DNA is TGTGCCAGCAGCGACTCCGGGACAGGGCCCTATGGCTACACCTTC.

This clonotype was detected only a few times. The chain has TRBV20-1 and TRBJ2-1, with 8 positions matching TRBD2. Germline V CDR1 and CDR2: DFQATT, SNEGSKA (reference sequence). CDR3 length: 12 residues. V shed 6 bases, J shed 6 bases, and the junction held 4 bases outside the gene matches. CDR3 loop: CSAGTRGNEQFF. In nucleotides, the CDR3 is TGCAGTGCCGGGACTAGAGGCAATGAGCAGTTCTTC.

The chain couples TRBV3-1 to TRBJ2-7; 12 bases agree with TRBD1. CDR1 and CDR2 (germline): LGHDT, YNNKEL (reference sequence). J was trimmed by 5 bases and V by 3 bases; bases with no gene match: 5. This CDR3 spans 15 amino acids. The CDR3 coding sequence is TGTGCCAGCAGCCACAGCGGGACAGGGGGCGACGAGCAGTACTTC. This encodes CASSHSGTGGDEQYF.

This clonotype came up a few times. Being one base from a much bigger clone, this may be a read error. As the CDR3 is not closed by the conserved phenylalanine or tryptophan, this likely results from a read error. The rearrangement uses TRBV2 and TRBJ2-7; D perhaps matches TRBD1 (6 bases). The CDR3 totals 13 residues. Trimming pared 3 bases from V and 7 bases from J, leaving 13 bases between. Germline V gene data show CDR1 as SNHLY and CDR2 as FYNNEI. In DNA form, the CDR3 reads TGTGCCAGCAGTGAGGGCAGGGGTAGTGAGCAGTACTCC. Translating gives CASSEGRGSEQYS.

This clonotype showed up just a few times. This rearrangement joins TRBV2 to TRBJ2-7, with 7 nucleotides matching TRBD1. Germline lookup yields CDR1 SNHLY and CDR2 FYNNEI. The CDR3 consists of 15 residues. After removal of 6 bases from V and 0 bases from J, the junction contained 8 bases not matched to a gene. This chain's CDR3 is CASSRTGQSSYEQYF. As DNA, the CDR3 is TGTGCCAGCAGCAGAACGGGACAGAGCTCCTACGAGCAGTACTTC.

This clonotype was counted ten times or more. The chain recombines TRBV27 with TRBJ2-4, with a tentative D call TRBD2 (6 bases). V shed 5 bases and J shed 8 bases, with 22 bases lying between them. The CDR3 has 16 residues. Germline V CDR1 and CDR2: MNHEY, SMNVEV (reference sequence). In DNA, the CDR3 is TGTGCCAGCAGTCCTGCCCTTCCGGGGGTCTCGGACATTCAGTACTTC. Translation: CASSPALPGVSDIQYF.

Notes on this clonotype: The missing conserved phenylalanine or tryptophan at the end of this CDR3 makes a read error likely. The chain combines TRBV30 with TRBJ2-3; D not certain. The V end lost 1 base, the J end lost 0 bases, and 5 bases lay between the germline ends. CDR1 is GTSNPN, CDR2 SVGIG, per germline (reference sequence). The CDR3 is made up of 13 amino acids. The CDR3 is CAWSGESTDTQYL. CDR3 sequence (DNA): TGTGCCTGGAGTGGAGAAAGCACAGATACGCAGTATCTT.

This clonotype was counted at least ten times. The chain uses TRBV12-3 or TRBV12-4 and TRBJ1-6; D might be TRBD1 (6 bases). Trimming removed 5 bases at V and 9 bases at J, with 8 bases between. The CDR3 contains 12 residues. For the CDR3, the DNA is TGTGCCAGCAGTCTACAGGGTTCACCCCTCCACTTT. Its protein product is CASSLQGSPLHF.

This clonotype was seen at least ten times. The chain joins TRBV5-1 to TRBJ2-1, with 7 bases matching TRBD2. CDR3 length equals 15 residues. Germline V CDR1 and CDR2: SGHRS, YFSETQ. V shed 4 bases and J 6 bases; nucleotides not matched to a gene: 10. The CDR3 region has the DNA TGCGCCAGCAGCCCGGCCAGGGCGGGAGCCAATGAGCAGTTCTTC. Translation: CASSPARAGANEQFF.